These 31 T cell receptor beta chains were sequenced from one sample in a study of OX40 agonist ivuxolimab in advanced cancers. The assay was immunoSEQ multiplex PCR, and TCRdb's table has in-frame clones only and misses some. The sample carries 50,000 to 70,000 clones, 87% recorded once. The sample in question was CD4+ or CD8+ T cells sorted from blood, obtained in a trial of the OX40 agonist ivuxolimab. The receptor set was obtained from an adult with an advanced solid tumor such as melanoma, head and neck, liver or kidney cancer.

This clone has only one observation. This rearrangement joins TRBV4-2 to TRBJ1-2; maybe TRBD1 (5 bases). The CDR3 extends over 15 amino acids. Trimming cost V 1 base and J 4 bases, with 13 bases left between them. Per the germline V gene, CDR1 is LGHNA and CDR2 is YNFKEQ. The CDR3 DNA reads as TGTGCCAGCAGCCAAGCGAAAGGGGACGGCTATGGCTACACCTTC. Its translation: CASSQAKGDGYGYTF.

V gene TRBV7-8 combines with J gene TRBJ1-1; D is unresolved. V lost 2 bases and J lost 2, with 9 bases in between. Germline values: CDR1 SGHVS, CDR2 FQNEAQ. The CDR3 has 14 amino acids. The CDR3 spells CASSLWQLNTEAFF. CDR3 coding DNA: TGTGCCAGCAGCTTATGGCAGCTCAACACTGAAGCTTTCTTT.

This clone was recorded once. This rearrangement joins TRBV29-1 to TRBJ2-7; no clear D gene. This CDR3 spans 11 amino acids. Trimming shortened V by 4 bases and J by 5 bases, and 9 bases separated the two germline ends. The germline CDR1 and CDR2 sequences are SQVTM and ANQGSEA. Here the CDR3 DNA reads TGCAGCGTTGCACGTAGAAACGAGCAGTACTTC. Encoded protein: CSVARRNEQYF.

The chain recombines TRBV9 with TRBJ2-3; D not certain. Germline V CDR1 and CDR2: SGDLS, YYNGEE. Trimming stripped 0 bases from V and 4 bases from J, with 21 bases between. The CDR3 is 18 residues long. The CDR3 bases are TGTGCCAGCAGCGTAGTCAGAGACTCAATCGCCTTCCCAGATACGCAGTATTTT. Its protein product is CASSVVRDSIAFPDTQYF.

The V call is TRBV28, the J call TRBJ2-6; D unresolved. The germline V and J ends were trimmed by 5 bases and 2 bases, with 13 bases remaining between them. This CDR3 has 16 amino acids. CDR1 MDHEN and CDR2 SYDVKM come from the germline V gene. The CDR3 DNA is TGTGCCAGCAGTCTCGTAATACTCACTGGGGCCAACGTCCTGACTTTC. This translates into CASSLVILTGANVLTF.

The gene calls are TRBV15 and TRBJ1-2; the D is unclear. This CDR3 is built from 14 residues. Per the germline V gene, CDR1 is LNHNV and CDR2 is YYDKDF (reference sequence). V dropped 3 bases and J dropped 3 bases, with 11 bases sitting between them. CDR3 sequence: CATSRASQDYGYTF. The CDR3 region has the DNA TGTGCCACCAGCAGGGCTTCGCAGGACTATGGCTACACCTTC.

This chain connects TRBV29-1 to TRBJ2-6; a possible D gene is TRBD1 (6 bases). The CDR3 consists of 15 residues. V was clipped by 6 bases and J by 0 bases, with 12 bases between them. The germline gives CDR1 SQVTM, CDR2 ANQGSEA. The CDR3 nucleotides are TGCAGCGTCGGACAGCCAAGCTCTGGGGCCAACGTCCTGACTTTC. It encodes CSVGQPSSGANVLTF.

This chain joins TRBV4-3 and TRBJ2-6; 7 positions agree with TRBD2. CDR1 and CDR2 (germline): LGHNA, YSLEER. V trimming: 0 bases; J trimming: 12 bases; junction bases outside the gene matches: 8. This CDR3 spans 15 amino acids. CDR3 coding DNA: TGCGCCAGCAGCCAAGATATTTTCGGGAGGATCGTCCTGACTTTC. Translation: CASSQDIFGRIVLTF.

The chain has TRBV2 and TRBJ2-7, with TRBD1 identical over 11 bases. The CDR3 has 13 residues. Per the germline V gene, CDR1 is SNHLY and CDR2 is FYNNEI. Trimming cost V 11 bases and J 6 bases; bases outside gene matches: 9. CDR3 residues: CAGHGQGAGEQYF. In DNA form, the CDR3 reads TGTGCCGGACACGGACAGGGGGCGGGCGAGCAGTACTTC. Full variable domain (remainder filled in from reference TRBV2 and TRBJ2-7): EPEVTQTPSHQVTQMGQEVILRCVPISNHLYFYWYRQILGQKVEFLVSFYNNEISEKSEIFDDQFSVERPDGSNFTLKIRSTKLEDSAMYFCAGHGQGAGEQYFGPGTRLTVT.

This CDR3 reads CASSLRSLEKLFF. DNA for the CDR3: TGTGCCAGCAGCTTGAGGTCCTTAGAAAAACTGTTTTTT. This chain connects TRBV5-6 to TRBJ1-4, with D hard to call. Trimming took 1 base from V and 8 from J, leaving 9 bases between them. This CDR3 region has 13 residues. Looked up from germline, CDR1 is SGHDT and CDR2 is YYEEEE. The full variable domain, in which reference TRBV5-6 and TRBJ1-4 provide the parts outside the CDR3, is DAGVTQSPTHLIKTRGQQVTLRCSPKSGHDTVSWYQQALGQGPQFIFQYYEEEERQRGNFPDRFSGHQFPNYSSELNVNALLLGDSALYLCASSLRSLEKLFFGSGTQLSVL.

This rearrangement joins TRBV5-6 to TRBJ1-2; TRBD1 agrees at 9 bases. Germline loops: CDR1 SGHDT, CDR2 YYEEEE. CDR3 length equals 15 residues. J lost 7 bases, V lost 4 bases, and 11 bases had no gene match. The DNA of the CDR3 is TGTGCCAGCAGCACCGGGACAGGGATATTTTCTGGCTACACCTTC. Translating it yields CASSTGTGIFSGYTF.

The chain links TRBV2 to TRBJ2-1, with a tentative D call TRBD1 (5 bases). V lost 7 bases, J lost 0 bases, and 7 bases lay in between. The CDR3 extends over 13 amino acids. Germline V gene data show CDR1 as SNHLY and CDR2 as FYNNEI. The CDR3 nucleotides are TGTGCCAGCATCCAGGGCTCCTACAATGAGCAGTTCTTC. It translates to CASIQGSYNEQFF.

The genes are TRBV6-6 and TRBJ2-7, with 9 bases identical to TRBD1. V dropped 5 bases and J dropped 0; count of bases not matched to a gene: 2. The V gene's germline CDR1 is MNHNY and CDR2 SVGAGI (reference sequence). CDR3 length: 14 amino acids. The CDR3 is CASSGTGSSYEQYF. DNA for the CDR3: TGTGCCAGCAGTGGGACAGGGAGCTCCTACGAGCAGTACTTC.

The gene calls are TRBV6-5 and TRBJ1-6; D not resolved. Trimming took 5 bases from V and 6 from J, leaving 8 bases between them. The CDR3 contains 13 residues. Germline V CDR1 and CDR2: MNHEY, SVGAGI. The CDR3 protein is CASSEVGNSPLHF. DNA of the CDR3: TGTGCCAGCAGTGAAGTGGGTAATTCACCCCTCCACTTT.

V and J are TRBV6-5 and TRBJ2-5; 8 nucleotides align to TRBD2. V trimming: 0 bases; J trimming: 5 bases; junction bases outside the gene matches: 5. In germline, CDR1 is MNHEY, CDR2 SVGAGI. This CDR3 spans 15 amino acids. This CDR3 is CASSYSSGTRETQYF. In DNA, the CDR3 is TGTGCCAGCAGTTACTCGTCCGGGACTAGGGAGACCCAGTACTTC.

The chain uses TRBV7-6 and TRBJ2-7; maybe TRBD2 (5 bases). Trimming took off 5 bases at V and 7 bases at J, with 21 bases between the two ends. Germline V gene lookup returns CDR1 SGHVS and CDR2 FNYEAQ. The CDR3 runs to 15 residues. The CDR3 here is CASSLGTTRTGEQYF. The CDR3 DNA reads TGTGCCAGCAGCCTGGGAACTACCAGGACTGGAGAGCAGTACTTC.

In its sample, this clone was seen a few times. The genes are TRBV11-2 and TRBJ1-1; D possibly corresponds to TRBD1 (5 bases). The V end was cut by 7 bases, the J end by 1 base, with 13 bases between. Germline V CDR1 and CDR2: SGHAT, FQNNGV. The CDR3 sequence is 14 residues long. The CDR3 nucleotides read TGTGCCAGCACCCGACAGCGCGGGAACACTGAAGCTTTCTTT. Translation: CASTRQRGNTEAFF. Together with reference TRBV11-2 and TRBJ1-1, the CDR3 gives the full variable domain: EAGVAQSPRYKIIEKRQSVAFWCNPISGHATLYWYQQILGQGPKLLIQFQNNGVVDDSQLPKDRFSAERLKGVDSTLKIQPAKLEDSAVYLCASTRQRGNTEAFFGQGTRLTVV.

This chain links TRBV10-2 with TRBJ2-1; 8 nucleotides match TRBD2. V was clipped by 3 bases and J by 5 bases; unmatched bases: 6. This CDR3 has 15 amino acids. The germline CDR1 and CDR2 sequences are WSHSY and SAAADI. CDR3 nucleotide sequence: TGCGCCAGCAGTGATACCGGGACTAGGGACAATGAGCAGTTCTTC. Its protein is CASSDTGTRDNEQFF.

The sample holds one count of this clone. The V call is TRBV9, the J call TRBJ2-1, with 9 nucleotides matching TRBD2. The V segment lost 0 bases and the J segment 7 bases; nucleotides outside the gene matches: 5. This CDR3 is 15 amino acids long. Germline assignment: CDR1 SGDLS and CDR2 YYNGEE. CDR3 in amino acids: CASSVAAAGGNEQFF. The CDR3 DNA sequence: TGTGCCAGCAGCGTAGCCGCAGCGGGAGGTAATGAGCAGTTCTTC.

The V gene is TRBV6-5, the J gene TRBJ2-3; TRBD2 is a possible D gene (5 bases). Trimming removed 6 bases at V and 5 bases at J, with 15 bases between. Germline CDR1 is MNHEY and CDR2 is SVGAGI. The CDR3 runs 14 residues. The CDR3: CASSLGGEGDTQYF. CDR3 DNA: TGTGCCAGCAGCCTTGGTGGAGAGGGAGATACGCAGTATTTT.

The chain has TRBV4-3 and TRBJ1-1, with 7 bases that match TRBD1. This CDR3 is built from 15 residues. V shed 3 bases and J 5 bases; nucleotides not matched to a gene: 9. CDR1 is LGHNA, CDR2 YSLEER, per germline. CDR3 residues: CASSQSVGQRTEAFF. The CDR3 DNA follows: TGCGCCAGCAGCCAGAGCGTGGGACAGCGGACTGAAGCTTTCTTT.

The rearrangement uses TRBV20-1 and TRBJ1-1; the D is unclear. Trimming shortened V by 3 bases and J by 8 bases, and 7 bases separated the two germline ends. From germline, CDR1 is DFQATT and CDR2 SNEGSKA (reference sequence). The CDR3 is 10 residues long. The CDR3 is CSARTMEAFF. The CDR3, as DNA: TGCAGTGCTAGGACGATGGAAGCTTTCTTT.

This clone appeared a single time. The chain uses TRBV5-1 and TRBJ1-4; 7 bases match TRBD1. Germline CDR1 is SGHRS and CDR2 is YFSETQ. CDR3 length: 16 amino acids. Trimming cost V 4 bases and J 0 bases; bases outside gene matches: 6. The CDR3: CASSQGDFPTNEKLFF. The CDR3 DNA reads TGCGCCAGCAGCCAGGGGGACTTCCCAACTAATGAAAAACTGTTTTTT. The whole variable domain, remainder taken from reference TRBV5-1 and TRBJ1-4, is KAGVTQTPRYLIKTRGQQVTLSCSPISGHRSVSWYQQTPGQGLQFLFEYFSETQRNKGNFPGRFSGRQFSNSRSEMNVSTLELGDSALYLCASSQGDFPTNEKLFFGSGTQLSVL.

Here the CDR3 reads CASSLNGRITGELFF. Here the CDR3 DNA reads TGTGCCAGCAGCTTGAACGGACGGATCACCGGGGAGCTGTTTTTT. This rearrangement joins TRBV5-4 to TRBJ2-2, with D unresolved. The germline V and J ends were trimmed by 1 base and 4 bases, with 11 bases remaining between them. CDR1 is SGHNT, CDR2 YYREEE, per germline (reference sequence). The CDR3 has 15 residues.

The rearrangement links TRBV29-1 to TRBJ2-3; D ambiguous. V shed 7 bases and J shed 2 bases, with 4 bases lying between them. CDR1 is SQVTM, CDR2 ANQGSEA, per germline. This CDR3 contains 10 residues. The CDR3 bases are TGCAGCGCGTCCACAGATACGCAGTATTTT. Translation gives CSASTDTQYF.

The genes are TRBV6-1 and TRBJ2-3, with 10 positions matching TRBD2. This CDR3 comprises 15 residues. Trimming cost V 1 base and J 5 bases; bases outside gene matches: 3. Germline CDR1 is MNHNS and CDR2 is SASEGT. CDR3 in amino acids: CASSEGIAGGDTQYF. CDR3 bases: TGTGCCAGCAGTGAAGGAATAGCGGGGGGAGATACGCAGTATTTT.

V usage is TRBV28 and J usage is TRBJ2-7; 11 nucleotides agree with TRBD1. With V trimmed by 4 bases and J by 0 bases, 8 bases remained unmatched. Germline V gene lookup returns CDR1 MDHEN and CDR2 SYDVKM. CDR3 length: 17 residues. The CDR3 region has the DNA TGTGCCAGCAGTTCCCGGGACAGGGGGACCTTCTCCTACGAGCAGTACTTC. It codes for CASSSRDRGTFSYEQYF.

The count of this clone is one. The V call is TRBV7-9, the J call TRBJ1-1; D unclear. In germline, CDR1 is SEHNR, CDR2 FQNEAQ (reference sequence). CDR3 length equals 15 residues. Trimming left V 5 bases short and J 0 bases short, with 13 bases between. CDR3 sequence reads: CASSLRGFLNTEAFF. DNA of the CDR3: TGTGCCAGCAGCCTGCGAGGATTTCTGAACACTGAAGCTTTCTTT. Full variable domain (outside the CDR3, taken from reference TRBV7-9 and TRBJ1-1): DTGVSQNPRHKITKRGQNVTFRCDPISEHNRLYWYRQTLGQGPEFLTYFQNEAQLEKSRLLSDRFSAERPKGSFSTLEIQRTEQGDSAMYLCASSLRGFLNTEAFFGQGTRLTVV.

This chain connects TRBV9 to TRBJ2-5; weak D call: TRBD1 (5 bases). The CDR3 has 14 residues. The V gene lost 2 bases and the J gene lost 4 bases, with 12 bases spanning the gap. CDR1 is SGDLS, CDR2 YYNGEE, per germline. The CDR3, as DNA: TGTGCCAGCAGCGTTCAGGGTTCCGGAGAGACCCAGTACTTC. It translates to CASSVQGSGETQYF.

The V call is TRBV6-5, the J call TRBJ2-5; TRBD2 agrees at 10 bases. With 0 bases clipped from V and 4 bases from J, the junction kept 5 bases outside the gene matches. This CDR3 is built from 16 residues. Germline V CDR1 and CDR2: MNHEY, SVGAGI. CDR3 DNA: TGTGCCAGCAGTTACTCTCCTAGCGGGGGTGGAGAGACCCAGTACTTC. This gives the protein CASSYSPSGGGETQYF.

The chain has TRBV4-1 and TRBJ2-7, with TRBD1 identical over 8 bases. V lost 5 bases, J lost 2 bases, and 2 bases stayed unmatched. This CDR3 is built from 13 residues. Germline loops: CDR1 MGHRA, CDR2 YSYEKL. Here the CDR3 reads CASSETGAYEQYF. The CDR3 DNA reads TGCGCCAGCAGCGAGACAGGGGCCTACGAGCAGTACTTC.